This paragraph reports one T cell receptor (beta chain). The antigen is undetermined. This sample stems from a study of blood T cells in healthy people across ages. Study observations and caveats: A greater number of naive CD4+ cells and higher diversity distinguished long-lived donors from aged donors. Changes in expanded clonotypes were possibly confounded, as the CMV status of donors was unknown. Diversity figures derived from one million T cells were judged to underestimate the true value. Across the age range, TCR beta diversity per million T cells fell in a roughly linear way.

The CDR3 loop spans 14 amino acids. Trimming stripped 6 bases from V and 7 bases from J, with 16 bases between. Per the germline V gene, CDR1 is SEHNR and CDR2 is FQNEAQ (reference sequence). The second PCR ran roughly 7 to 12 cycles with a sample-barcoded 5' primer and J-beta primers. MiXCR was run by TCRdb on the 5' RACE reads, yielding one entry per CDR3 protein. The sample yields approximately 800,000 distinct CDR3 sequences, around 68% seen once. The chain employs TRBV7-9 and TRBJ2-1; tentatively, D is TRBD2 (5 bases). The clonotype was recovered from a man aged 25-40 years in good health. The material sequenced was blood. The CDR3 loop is CASSSAQGGNEQFF. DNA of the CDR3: TGTGCCAGCAGTTCAGCCCAAGGCGGGAATGAGCAGTTCTTC.